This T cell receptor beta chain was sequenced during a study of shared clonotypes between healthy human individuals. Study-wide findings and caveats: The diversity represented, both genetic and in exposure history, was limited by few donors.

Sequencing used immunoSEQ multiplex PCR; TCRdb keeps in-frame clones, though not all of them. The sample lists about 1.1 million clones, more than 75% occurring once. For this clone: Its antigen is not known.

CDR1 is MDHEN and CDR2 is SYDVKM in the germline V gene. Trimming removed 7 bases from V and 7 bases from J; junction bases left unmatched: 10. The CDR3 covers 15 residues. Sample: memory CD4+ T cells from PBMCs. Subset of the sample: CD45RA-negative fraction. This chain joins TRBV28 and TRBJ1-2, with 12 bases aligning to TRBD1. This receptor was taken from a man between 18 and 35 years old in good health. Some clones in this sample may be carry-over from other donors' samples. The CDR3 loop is CASTGDRGRVVGYTF. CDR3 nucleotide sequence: TGTGCCAGCACCGGGGACAGGGGGCGGGTTGTTGGCTACACCTTC.